This note documents a single TCR beta chain sequence. Its target is not known. Assay used: immunoSEQ multiplex PCR; TCRdb lists only in-frame clones, some missing. The sample holds roughly 120,000 clones; roughly four fifths are singletons and the top ten take 1.5% to 2%. Time point described: blood 2 weeks post-SBRT. Treatment meaning: 15 Gy SBRT to primary tumor, nephrectomy 4 weeks later. Blood was sampled at baseline, 2 weeks and 4 weeks after SBRT. The data stem from a study of radiation and T cells in renal cell carcinoma. On the study more broadly: Nephrectomy followed 15 Gy stereotactic body radiation by 4 weeks. Overall study findings and caveats: Top tumor clonotypes rose in blood 2 weeks post-radiation, then contracted.

Sequencing used blood, obtained from a patient whose treatment included radiotherapy and nephrectomy. The clonotype comes from a woman in her sixties or seventies with renal cell carcinoma.

The CDR3, as DNA: TGTGCCAGCAGCTCCCGACAGGGACCCGAGCAGTACTTC. It is translated as CASSSRQGPEQYF. This sequence joins TRBV7-9 and TRBJ2-7; 7 bases map to TRBD1. From germline, CDR1 is SEHNR and CDR2 FQNEAQ (reference sequence). V lost 4 bases to trimming and J lost 6 bases; unmatched junction nucleotides: 6. The CDR3 is 13 residues long.